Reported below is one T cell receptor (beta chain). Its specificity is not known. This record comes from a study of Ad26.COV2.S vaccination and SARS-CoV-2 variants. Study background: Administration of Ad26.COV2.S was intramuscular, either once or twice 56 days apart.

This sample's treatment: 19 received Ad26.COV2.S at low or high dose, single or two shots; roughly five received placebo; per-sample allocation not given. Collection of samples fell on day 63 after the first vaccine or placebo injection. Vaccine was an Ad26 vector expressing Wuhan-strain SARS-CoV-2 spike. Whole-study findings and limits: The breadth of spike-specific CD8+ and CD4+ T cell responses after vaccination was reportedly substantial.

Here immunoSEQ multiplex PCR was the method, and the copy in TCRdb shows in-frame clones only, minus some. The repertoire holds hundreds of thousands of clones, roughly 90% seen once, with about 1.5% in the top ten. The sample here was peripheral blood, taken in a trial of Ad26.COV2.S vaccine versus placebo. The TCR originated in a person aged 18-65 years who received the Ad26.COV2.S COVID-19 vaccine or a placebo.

Here the CDR3 reads CASRELGQTYNEQFF. CDR3 DNA: TGTGCCAGTAGAGAACTGGGACAGACCTACAATGAGCAGTTCTTC. The chain joins TRBV19 to TRBJ2-1; 7 nucleotides line up with TRBD1. Germline V gives CDR1 LNHDA, CDR2 SQIVND (reference sequence). The trim removed 6 bases at V and 2 bases at J, leaving 7 bases unmatched. This CDR3 comprises 15 residues.